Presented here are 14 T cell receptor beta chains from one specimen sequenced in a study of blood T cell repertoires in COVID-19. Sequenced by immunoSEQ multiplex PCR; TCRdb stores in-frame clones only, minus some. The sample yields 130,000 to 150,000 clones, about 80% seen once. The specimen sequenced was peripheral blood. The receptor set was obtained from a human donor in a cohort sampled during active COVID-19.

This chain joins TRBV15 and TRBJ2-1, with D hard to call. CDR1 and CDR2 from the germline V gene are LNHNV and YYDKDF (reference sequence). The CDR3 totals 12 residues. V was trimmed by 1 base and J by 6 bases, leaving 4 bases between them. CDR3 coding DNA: TGTGCCACCAGCAGAGCTCTCAATGAGCAGTTCTTC. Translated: CATSRALNEQFF.

CDR3 sequence reads: CASRHLGQGAYEQYF. CDR3 DNA: TGTGCCAGCAGACACCTCGGACAGGGAGCCTACGAGCAGTACTTC. The rearrangement links TRBV6-5 to TRBJ2-7; TRBD1 agrees at 8 bases. The ends lost 6 bases at V and 2 bases at J; junction bases unmatched: 9. This CDR3 spans 15 amino acids. Germline CDR1 and CDR2: MNHEY and SVGAGI.

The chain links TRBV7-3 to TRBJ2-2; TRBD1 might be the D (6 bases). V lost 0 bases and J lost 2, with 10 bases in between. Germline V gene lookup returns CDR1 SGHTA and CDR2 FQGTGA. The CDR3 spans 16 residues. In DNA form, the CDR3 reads TGTGCCAGCAGCTTAACGTCAGGGGTTAACACCGGGGAGCTGTTTTTT. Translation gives CASSLTSGVNTGELFF.

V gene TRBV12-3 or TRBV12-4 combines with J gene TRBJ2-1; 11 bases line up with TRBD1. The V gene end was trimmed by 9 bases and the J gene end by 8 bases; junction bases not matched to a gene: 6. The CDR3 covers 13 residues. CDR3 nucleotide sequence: TGTGCCAGTAGGACAGGGGGCGCGGATGAGCAGTTCTTC. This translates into CASRTGGADEQFF.

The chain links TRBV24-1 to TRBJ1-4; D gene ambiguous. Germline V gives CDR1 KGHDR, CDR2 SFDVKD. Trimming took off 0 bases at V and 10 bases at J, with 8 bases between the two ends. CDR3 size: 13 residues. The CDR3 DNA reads TGTGCCACCAGTGATTTGGGAGGTGGAAAACTGTTTTTT. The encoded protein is CATSDLGGGKLFF.

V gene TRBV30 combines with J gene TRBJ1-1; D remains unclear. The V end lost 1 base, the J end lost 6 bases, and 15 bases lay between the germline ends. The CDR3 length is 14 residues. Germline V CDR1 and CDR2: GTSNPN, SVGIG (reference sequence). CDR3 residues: CAWSGWEGGAEAFF. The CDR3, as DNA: TGTGCCTGGAGTGGGTGGGAGGGAGGCGCTGAAGCTTTCTTT.

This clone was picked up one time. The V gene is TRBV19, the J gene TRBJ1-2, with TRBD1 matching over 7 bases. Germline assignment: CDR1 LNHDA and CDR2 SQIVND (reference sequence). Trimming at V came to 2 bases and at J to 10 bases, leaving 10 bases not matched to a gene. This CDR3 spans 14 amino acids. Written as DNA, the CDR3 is TGTGCCAGTAGTATAAGGGGGCAGGAGAGGTTCTACACCTTC. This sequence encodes CASSIRGQERFYTF.

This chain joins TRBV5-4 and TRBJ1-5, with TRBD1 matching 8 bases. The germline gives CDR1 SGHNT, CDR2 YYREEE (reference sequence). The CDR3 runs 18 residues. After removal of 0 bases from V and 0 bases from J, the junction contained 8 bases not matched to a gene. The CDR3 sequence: CASSLARDRRYSNQPQHF. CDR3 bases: TGTGCCAGCAGCTTGGCGCGGGACAGGAGATATAGCAATCAGCCCCAGCATTTT.

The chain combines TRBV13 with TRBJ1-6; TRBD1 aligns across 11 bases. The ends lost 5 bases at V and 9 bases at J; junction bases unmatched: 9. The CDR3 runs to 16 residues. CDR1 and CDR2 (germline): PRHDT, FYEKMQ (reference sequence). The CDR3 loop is CASSPRTGGTFSPLHF. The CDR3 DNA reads TGTGCCAGCAGCCCGCGGACAGGGGGCACCTTTTCACCCCTCCACTTT.

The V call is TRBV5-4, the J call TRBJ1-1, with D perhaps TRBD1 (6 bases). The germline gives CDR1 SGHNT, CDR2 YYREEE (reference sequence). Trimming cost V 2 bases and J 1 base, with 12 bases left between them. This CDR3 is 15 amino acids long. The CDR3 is CASSLIGTPNTEAFF. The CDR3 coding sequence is TGTGCCAGCAGCTTAATCGGGACACCGAACACTGAAGCTTTCTTT.

The CDR3 reads CASSRGGSTDTQYF. The CDR3 nucleotides read TGTGCCAGCTCCCGAGGGGGTAGCACAGATACGCAGTATTTT. The chain combines TRBV18 with TRBJ2-3, with D tentatively TRBD1 (6 bases). The germline V gene has CDR1 KGHSH and CDR2 LQKENI. V lost 6 bases to trimming and J lost 0 bases, with 10 bases between them. The CDR3 covers 14 residues. Based on the CDR3 plus reference TRBV18 and TRBJ2-3, the full variable domain is NAGVMQNPRHLVRRRGQEARLRCSPMKGHSHVYWYRQLPEEGLKFMVYLQKENIIDESGMPKERFSAEFPKEGPSILRIQQVVRGDSAAYFCASSRGGSTDTQYFGPGTRLTVL.

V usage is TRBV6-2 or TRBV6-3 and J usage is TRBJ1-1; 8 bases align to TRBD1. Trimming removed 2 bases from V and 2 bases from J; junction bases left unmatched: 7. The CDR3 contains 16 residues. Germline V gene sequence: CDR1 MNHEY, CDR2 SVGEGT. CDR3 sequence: CASSYPGQVSNTEAFF. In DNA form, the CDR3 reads TGTGCCAGCAGTTACCCGGGACAGGTCAGTAACACTGAAGCTTTCTTT.

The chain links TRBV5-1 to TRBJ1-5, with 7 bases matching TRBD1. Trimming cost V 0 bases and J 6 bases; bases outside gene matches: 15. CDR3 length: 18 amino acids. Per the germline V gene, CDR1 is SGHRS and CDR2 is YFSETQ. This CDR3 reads CASSLARDSRGSAQPQHF. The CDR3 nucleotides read TGCGCCAGCAGCTTGGCTCGGGACAGTAGGGGGTCGGCTCAGCCCCAGCATTTT.

The CDR3 DNA reads as TGTGCCAGCAGCTTGATGGGGAGCTCCTATAATTCACCCCTCCACTTT. This gives the protein CASSLMGSSYNSPLHF. V and J are TRBV5-6 and TRBJ1-6; D call uncertain. The germline gives CDR1 SGHDT, CDR2 YYEEEE. V was trimmed by 1 base and J by 0 bases, leaving 8 bases between them. The CDR3 runs to 16 residues.